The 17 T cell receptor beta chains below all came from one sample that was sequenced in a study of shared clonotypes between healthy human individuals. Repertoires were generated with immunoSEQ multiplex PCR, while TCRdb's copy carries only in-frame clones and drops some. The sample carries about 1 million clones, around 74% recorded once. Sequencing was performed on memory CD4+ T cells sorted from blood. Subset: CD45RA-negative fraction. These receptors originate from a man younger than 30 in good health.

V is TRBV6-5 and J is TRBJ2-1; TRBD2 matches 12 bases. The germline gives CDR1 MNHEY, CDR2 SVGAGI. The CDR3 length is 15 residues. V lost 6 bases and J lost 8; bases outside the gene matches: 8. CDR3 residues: CASRSPTSGSHEQFF. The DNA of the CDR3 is TGTGCCAGCAGAAGCCCGACTAGCGGGAGCCATGAGCAGTTCTTC.

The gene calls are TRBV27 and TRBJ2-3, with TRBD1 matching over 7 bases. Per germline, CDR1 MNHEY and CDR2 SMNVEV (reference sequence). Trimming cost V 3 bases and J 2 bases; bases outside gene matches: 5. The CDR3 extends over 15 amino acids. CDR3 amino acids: CASSLIQGITDTQYF. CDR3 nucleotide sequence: TGTGCCAGCAGTTTGATACAGGGGATCACAGATACGCAGTATTTT.

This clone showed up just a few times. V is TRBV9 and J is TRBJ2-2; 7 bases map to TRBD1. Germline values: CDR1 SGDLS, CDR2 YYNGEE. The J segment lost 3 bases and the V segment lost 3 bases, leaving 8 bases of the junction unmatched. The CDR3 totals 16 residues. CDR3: CASSAFRGRDTGELFF. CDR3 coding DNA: TGTGCCAGCAGCGCGTTTAGGGGGCGCGACACCGGGGAGCTGTTTTTT.

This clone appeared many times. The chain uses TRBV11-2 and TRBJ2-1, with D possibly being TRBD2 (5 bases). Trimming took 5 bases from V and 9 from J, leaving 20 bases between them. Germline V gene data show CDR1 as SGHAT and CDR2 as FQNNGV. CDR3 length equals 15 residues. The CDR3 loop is CASSARGGYSGEQFF. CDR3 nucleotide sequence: TGTGCCAGCAGCGCCCGGGGTGGATACAGTGGTGAGCAGTTCTTC.

CDR3 sequence (DNA): TGTGCCAGCAGCCTAGGACAAAACAATGAGCAGTTCTTC. Protein product: CASSLGQNNEQFF. V usage is TRBV11-3 and J usage is TRBJ2-1; TRBD1 is a possible D gene (5 bases). Germline V gives CDR1 SGHNT, CDR2 YENEEA. V dropped 5 bases and J dropped 5 bases, with 10 bases sitting between them. The CDR3 totals 13 residues.

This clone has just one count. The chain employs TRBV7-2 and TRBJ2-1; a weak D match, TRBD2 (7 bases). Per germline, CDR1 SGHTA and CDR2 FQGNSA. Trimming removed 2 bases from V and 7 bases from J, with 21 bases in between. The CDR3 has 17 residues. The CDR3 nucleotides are TGTGCCAGCAGCTTACCGGGGGGCCGGCTTCTGGGGAATGAGCAGTTCTTC. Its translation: CASSLPGGRLLGNEQFF. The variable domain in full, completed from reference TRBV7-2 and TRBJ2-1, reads GAGVSQSPSNKVTEKGKDVELRCDPISGHTALYWYRQSLGQGLEFLIYFQGNSAPDKSGLPSDRFSAERTGGSVSTLTIQRTQQEDSAVYLCASSLPGGRLLGNEQFFGPGTRLTVL.

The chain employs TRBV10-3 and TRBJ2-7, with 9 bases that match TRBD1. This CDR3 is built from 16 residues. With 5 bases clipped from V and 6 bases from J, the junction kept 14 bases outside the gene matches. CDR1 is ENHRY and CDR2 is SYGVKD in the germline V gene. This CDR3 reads CAISYHRGLSPLEQYF. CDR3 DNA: TGTGCCATCAGTTACCACAGGGGGCTTAGCCCCCTCGAGCAGTACTTC.

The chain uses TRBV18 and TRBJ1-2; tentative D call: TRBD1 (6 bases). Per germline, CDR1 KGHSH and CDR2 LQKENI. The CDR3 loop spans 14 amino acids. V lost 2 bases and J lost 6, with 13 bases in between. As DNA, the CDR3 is TGTGCCAGCTCACCAAAGGAGCAGGGGCATGGCTACACCTTC. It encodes CASSPKEQGHGYTF.

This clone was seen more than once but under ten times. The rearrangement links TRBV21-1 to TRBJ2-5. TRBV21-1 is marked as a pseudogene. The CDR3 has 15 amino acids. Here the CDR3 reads CASSKEGRNQETQYF. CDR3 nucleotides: TGTGCCAGCAGCAAAGAAGGAAGGAACCAAGAGACCCAGTACTTC.

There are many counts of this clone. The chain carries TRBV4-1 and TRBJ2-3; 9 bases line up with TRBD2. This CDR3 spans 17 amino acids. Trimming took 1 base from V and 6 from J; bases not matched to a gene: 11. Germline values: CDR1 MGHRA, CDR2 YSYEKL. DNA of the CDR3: TGCGCCAGCAGCCAAGGTCCGCGGGAGGGCGCGGGGGATACGCAGTATTTT. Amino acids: CASSQGPREGAGDTQYF.

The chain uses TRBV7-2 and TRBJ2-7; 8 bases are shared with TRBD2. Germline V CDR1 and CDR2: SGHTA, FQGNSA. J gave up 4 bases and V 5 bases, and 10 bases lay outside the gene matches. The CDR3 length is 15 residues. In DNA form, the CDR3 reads TGTGCCAGCAGCCTATCGCGCGGGGGGCAATACGAGCAGTACTTC. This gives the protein CASSLSRGGQYEQYF.

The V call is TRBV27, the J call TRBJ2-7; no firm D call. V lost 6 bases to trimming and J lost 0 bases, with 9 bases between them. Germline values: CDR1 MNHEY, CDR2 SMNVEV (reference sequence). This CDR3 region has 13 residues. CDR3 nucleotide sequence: TGTGCCAGCAGGGCCCAGAACTCCTACGAGCAGTACTTC. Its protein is CASRAQNSYEQYF.

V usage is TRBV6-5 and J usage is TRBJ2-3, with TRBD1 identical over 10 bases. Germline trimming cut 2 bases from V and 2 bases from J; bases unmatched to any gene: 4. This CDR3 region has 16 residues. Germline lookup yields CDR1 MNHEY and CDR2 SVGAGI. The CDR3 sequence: CASSYGGQGFTDTQYF. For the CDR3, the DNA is TGTGCCAGCAGTTACGGGGGACAGGGGTTCACAGATACGCAGTATTTT.

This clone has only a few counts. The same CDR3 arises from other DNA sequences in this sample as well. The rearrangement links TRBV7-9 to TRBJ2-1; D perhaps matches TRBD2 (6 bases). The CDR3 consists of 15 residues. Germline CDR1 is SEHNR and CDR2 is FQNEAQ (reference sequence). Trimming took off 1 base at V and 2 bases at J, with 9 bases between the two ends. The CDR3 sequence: CASSLEGGPYNEQFF. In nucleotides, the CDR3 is TGTGCCAGCAGCTTAGAGGGAGGACCCTACAATGAGCAGTTCTTC. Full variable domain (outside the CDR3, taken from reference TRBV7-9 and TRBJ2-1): DTGVSQNPRHKITKRGQNVTFRCDPISEHNRLYWYRQTLGQGPEFLTYFQNEAQLEKSRLLSDRFSAERPKGSFSTLEIQRTEQGDSAMYLCASSLEGGPYNEQFFGPGTRLTVL.

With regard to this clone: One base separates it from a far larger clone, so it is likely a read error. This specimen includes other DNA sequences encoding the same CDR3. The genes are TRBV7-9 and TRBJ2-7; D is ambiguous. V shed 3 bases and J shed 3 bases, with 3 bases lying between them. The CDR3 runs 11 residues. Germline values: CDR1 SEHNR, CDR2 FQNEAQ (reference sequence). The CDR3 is CASSLSYEQYF. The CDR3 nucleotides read TGTGCCAGCAGCTTGAGCTACGAGCAGTACTTC.

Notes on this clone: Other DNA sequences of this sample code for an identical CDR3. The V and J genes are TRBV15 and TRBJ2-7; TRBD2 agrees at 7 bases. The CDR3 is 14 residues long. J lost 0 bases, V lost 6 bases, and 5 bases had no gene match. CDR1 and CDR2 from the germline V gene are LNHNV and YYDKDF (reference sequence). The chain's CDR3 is CATSRGGSSYEQYF. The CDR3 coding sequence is TGTGCCACCAGTAGGGGAGGGAGCTCCTACGAGCAGTACTTC.

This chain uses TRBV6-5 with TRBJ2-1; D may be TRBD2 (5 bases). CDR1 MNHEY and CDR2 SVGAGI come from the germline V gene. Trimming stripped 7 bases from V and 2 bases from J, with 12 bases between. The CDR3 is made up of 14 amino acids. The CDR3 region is CASNRGLTYNEQFF. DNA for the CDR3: TGTGCCAGCAATCGCGGGTTAACCTACAATGAGCAGTTCTTC.